The next 30 T cell receptor beta chains were all read from a single sample in a study of cytomegalovirus exposure and HLA in healthy donors. A multiplex PCR was run with 60 Vbeta primers and 13 Jbeta primers. Libraries were prepared by immunoSEQ multiplex PCR; TCRdb keeps only in-frame clonotypes and omits some of them. This table has some 160,000 clones, over 75% appearing once. Input material: PBMCs. These receptors were taken from a woman aged 45-59 years in good health and CMV-seronegative.

This clone occurred once. V is TRBV19 and J is TRBJ2-5; tentatively, D is TRBD1 (7 bases). Trimming cost V 5 bases and J 3 bases, with 10 bases left between them. Germline V CDR1 and CDR2: LNHDA, SQIVND (reference sequence). CDR3 length equals 13 residues. The CDR3 protein is CASSPGGKETQYF. CDR3 bases: TGTGCCAGTAGTCCAGGGGGGAAAGAGACCCAGTACTTC.

This chain joins TRBV28 and TRBJ2-7; perhaps TRBD2 as D (5 bases). Germline assignment: CDR1 MDHEN and CDR2 SYDVKM. This CDR3 contains 13 residues. The V gene lost 3 bases and the J gene lost 4 bases, with 10 bases spanning the gap. The CDR3 loop is CASSFSGRYEQYF. The CDR3 region has the DNA TGTGCCAGCAGTTTTTCGGGAAGGTACGAGCAGTACTTC.

The V call is TRBV5-4, the J call TRBJ2-7; D gene uncertain. The CDR3 loop spans 16 amino acids. Germline CDR1 is SGHNT and CDR2 is YYREEE (reference sequence). V lost 4 bases, J lost 4 bases, and 21 bases lay in between. DNA of the CDR3: TGTGCCAGCAGCCCCCATGGCTACAGTGAAATATACGAGCAGTACTTC. It translates to CASSPHGYSEIYEQYF. The full variable domain, completed using reference TRBV5-4 and TRBJ2-7, is ETGVTQSPTHLIKTRGQQVTLRCSSQSGHNTVSWYQQALGQGPQFIFQYYREEENGRGNFPPRFSGLQFPNYSSELNVNALELDDSALYLCASSPHGYSEIYEQYFGPGTRLTVT.

This chain joins TRBV29-1 and TRBJ2-1; tentatively, D is TRBD1 (6 bases). CDR3 length: 16 amino acids. Deletions cut 0 bases from V and 1 base from J, with 13 bases between. The germline V gene encodes CDR1 SQVTM and CDR2 ANQGSEA. In DNA, the CDR3 is TGCAGCGTTGAAGAAGTAGGGGGTATGTCCTACAATGAGCAGTTCTTC. This encodes CSVEEVGGMSYNEQFF.

This clone was detected only a few times. The chain links TRBV27 to TRBJ2-3; 12 nucleotides align to TRBD2. Germline CDR1 reads MNHEY; CDR2 reads SMNVEV (reference sequence). V lost 6 bases and J lost 3; bases outside the gene matches: 4. The CDR3 totals 15 residues. This CDR3 is CASRLAGGRTDTQYF. The CDR3 DNA sequence: TGTGCCAGCAGACTAGCGGGGGGTAGGACAGATACGCAGTATTTT.

The rearrangement uses TRBV18 and TRBJ2-2; weak D call: TRBD1 (5 bases). The length of the CDR3 is 15 residues. V shed 2 bases and J shed 4 bases, with 11 bases lying between them. The germline V gene has CDR1 KGHSH and CDR2 LQKENI. The CDR3 DNA follows: TGTGCCAGCTCACCATTTGACAGCGTCACCGGGGAGCTGTTTTTT. Its protein is CASSPFDSVTGELFF. Filled out from reference TRBV18 and TRBJ2-2, the complete variable domain reads NAGVMQNPRHLVRRRGQEARLRCSPMKGHSHVYWYRQLPEEGLKFMVYLQKENIIDESGMPKERFSAEFPKEGPSILRIQQVVRGDSAAYFCASSPFDSVTGELFFGEGSRLTVL.

This sequence joins TRBV5-6 and TRBJ2-5; no reliable D call. V lost 0 bases and J lost 5, with 8 bases in between. Germline-derived CDR1 and CDR2 are SGHDT and YYEEEE. The CDR3 contains 13 residues. The CDR3 region is CASSLATFETQYF. CDR3 nucleotides: TGTGCCAGCAGCTTGGCCACTTTTGAGACCCAGTACTTC.

This rearrangement joins TRBV7-9 to TRBJ2-1, with TRBD2 matching over 13 bases. The CDR3 contains 14 residues. Germline-derived CDR1 and CDR2 are SEHNR and FQNEAQ (reference sequence). The V gene end was trimmed by 5 bases and the J gene end by 8 bases; junction bases not matched to a gene: 3. CDR3 sequence: CASSRLAGGDEQFF. Here the CDR3 DNA reads TGTGCCAGCAGCAGACTAGCGGGGGGCGATGAGCAGTTCTTC.

The chain couples TRBV25-1 to TRBJ2-1; 7 positions agree with TRBD2. Germline CDR1 is MGHDK and CDR2 is SYGVNS. The V gene end was trimmed by 9 bases and the J gene end by 6 bases; junction bases not matched to a gene: 14. CDR3 length: 15 residues. The CDR3 loop is CARPGRELFSNEQFF. CDR3 in DNA: TGTGCCAGACCAGGGAGGGAACTTTTTAGCAATGAGCAGTTCTTC.

J is TRBJ2-7 and V is TRBV30, with 8 nucleotides matching TRBD2. Germline lookup yields CDR1 GTSNPN and CDR2 SVGIG (reference sequence). The CDR3 sequence is 14 residues long. V shed 5 bases and J 2 bases; nucleotides not matched to a gene: 8. CDR3 region: CAWGSGTATYEQYF. The CDR3 nucleotides are TGTGCCTGGGGTAGCGGGACCGCGACCTACGAGCAGTACTTC.

J is TRBJ2-2 and V is TRBV27; 8 positions agree with TRBD2. The CDR3 is 14 amino acids. Germline-derived CDR1 and CDR2 are MNHEY and SMNVEV (reference sequence). V gave up 6 bases and J gave up 5 bases; unmatched junction bases: 5. Written as DNA, the CDR3 is TGTGCCAGCAGCTTGGCGGGAGGTACCGGGGAGCTGTTTTTT. Translation: CASSLAGGTGELFF.

The chain has TRBV11-3 and TRBJ2-2; 10 nucleotides match TRBD2. Germline CDR1 reads SGHNT; CDR2 reads YENEEA. CDR3 size: 15 residues. V dropped 5 bases and J dropped 6; count of bases not matched to a gene: 6. The CDR3 coding sequence is TGTGCCAGCAGCCTCCTAGCGGGAGTTCCCGGGGAGCTGTTTTTT. Translation: CASSLLAGVPGELFF.

This clone was recorded only once. The CDR3 coding sequence is TGTGCCAGCAGCCCAGACAGTACTGAAGCTTTCTTT. Translating gives CASSPDSTEAFF. The chain carries TRBV7-2 and TRBJ1-1; weak D call: TRBD1 (5 bases). Germline CDR1 is SGHTA and CDR2 is FQGNSA. The CDR3 contains 12 residues. V shed 5 bases and J shed 5 bases, with 9 bases lying between them.

The genes are TRBV6-6 and TRBJ2-7; 10 nucleotides align to TRBD1. CDR3 size: 14 residues. CDR1 is MNHNY and CDR2 is SVGAGI in the germline V gene (reference sequence). The V gene end was trimmed by 6 bases and the J gene end by 6 bases; junction bases not matched to a gene: 8. As DNA, the CDR3 is TGTGCCAGCAGCTTCGGGACAGGGGTTTTCGAGCAGTACTTC. This translates into CASSFGTGVFEQYF.

This clone has only a few counts. This chain links TRBV5-4 with TRBJ2-1, with 7 positions matching TRBD2. This CDR3 is 15 amino acids long. From germline, CDR1 is SGHNT and CDR2 YYREEE (reference sequence). V shed 0 bases, J shed 10 bases, and the junction held 10 bases outside the gene matches. CDR3 nucleotide sequence: TGTGCCAGCAGCTTGGGTCTGGTGGCCGGGGGGGAGCAGTTCTTC. As protein: CASSLGLVAGGEQFF.

The chain joins TRBV15 to TRBJ2-5; a weak D match, TRBD2 (6 bases). The DNA end favors TRBJ2-7, so the J call may be wrong. In germline, CDR1 is LNHNV, CDR2 YYDKDF (reference sequence). This CDR3 has 14 residues. The CDR3 nucleotides read TGTGCCACCAGCAGAGATTCGGGGGTATACGAGCAGTACTTC. It encodes CATSRDSGVYEQYF.

The CDR3 spells CASSLLPGENSPLHF. The CDR3, as DNA: TGTGCCAGCAGTTTATTGCCAGGGGAGAATTCACCCCTCCACTTT. The chain has TRBV28 and TRBJ1-6; D might be TRBD1 (6 bases). The CDR3 runs 15 residues. From germline, CDR1 is MDHEN and CDR2 SYDVKM. Trimming left V 1 base short and J 7 bases short, with 11 bases between.

V gene TRBV9 combines with J gene TRBJ1-1; TRBD1 aligns across 8 bases. This CDR3 contains 16 residues. Unmatched junction bases numbered 8, after V lost 0 bases and J lost 4 bases. Germline loops: CDR1 SGDLS, CDR2 YYNGEE. The CDR3 sequence is CASSVDAQGDGTEAFF. The CDR3 DNA sequence: TGTGCCAGCAGCGTAGACGCACAGGGGGATGGCACTGAAGCTTTCTTT.

J is TRBJ2-2 and V is TRBV7-9, with D possibly being TRBD1 (6 bases). The CDR3 length is 16 residues. V was shortened by 1 base and J by 4 bases, with 13 bases between the two germline ends. Germline V gene data show CDR1 as SEHNR and CDR2 as FQNEAQ (reference sequence). The CDR3 sequence is CASSLDVGAGTGELFF. The CDR3 nucleotides are TGTGCCAGCAGCTTAGATGTGGGGGCCGGCACCGGGGAGCTGTTTTTT. Using reference TRBV7-9 and TRBJ2-2 for the parts outside the CDR3, the full variable domain is DTGVSQNPRHKITKRGQNVTFRCDPISEHNRLYWYRQTLGQGPEFLTYFQNEAQLEKSRLLSDRFSAERPKGSFSTLEIQRTEQGDSAMYLCASSLDVGAGTGELFFGEGSRLTVL.

The chain is built from TRBV5-1 and TRBJ2-7; 9 bases line up with TRBD1. The junction had 7 bases not matched to a gene; V was cut back by 4 bases and J by 5 bases. This CDR3 is 14 amino acids long. CDR1 is SGHRS and CDR2 is YFSETQ in the germline V gene. CDR3 in amino acids: CASSGWDREHEQYF. CDR3 DNA: TGCGCCAGCAGCGGCTGGGACAGGGAGCACGAGCAGTACTTC.

The chain links TRBV28 to TRBJ1-1; D is perhaps TRBD1 (5 bases). V was trimmed by 6 bases and J by 2 bases, leaving 22 bases between them. Looked up from germline, CDR1 is MDHEN and CDR2 is SYDVKM. The CDR3 is 17 residues long. CDR3 loop: CASRPPAGTALNTEAFF. Here the CDR3 DNA reads TGTGCCAGCAGACCTCCGGCAGGGACTGCCCTTAACACTGAAGCTTTCTTT.

This clone has only one observation. V and J are TRBV5-1 and TRBJ1-2; perhaps TRBD1 as D (6 bases). Trimming took off 0 bases at V and 8 bases at J, with 14 bases between the two ends. The CDR3 totals 14 residues. Per germline, CDR1 SGHRS and CDR2 YFSETQ. As DNA, the CDR3 is TGCGCCAGCAGCTTGGCTACGGGGGGCTACGGCTACACCTTC. It yields the protein CASSLATGGYGYTF. Filled out from reference TRBV5-1 and TRBJ1-2, the complete variable domain reads KAGVTQTPRYLIKTRGQQVTLSCSPISGHRSVSWYQQTPGQGLQFLFEYFSETQRNKGNFPGRFSGRQFSNSRSEMNVSTLELGDSALYLCASSLATGGYGYTFGSGTRLTVV.

The chain couples TRBV7-9 to TRBJ2-1; 13 bases are a match to TRBD2. This CDR3 region has 18 residues. Germline-derived CDR1 and CDR2 are SEHNR and FQNEAQ (reference sequence). V trimming: 5 bases; J trimming: 7 bases; junction bases outside the gene matches: 14. The CDR3 here is CASSHPRFGLAGVNEQFF. For the CDR3, the DNA is TGTGCCAGCAGCCATCCTAGGTTTGGACTAGCGGGGGTAAATGAGCAGTTCTTC. Full variable domain (missing parts from reference TRBV7-9 and TRBJ2-1): DTGVSQNPRHKITKRGQNVTFRCDPISEHNRLYWYRQTLGQGPEFLTYFQNEAQLEKSRLLSDRFSAERPKGSFSTLEIQRTEQGDSAMYLCASSHPRFGLAGVNEQFFGPGTRLTVL.

J is TRBJ1-4 and V is TRBV4-1; D not resolved. The CDR3 extends over 12 amino acids. V dropped 3 bases and J dropped 8 bases, with 7 bases sitting between them. Germline CDR1 is MGHRA and CDR2 is YSYEKL. CDR3 region: CASSHALEKLFF. DNA of the CDR3: TGCGCCAGCAGCCATGCACTGGAAAAACTGTTTTTT.

CDR3 amino acids: CASTRPGKNTEAFF. The CDR3 DNA reads as TGTGCCAGCACCCGGCCAGGGAAGAACACTGAAGCTTTCTTT. The V call is TRBV6-5, the J call TRBJ1-1; possibly TRBD1 for D (5 bases). The CDR3 spans 14 residues. Germline lookup yields CDR1 MNHEY and CDR2 SVGAGI. Trimming took 7 bases from V and 1 from J, leaving 13 bases between them.

The sample holds one count of this clone. The rearrangement uses TRBV2 and TRBJ1-1; D unclear. The CDR3 is made up of 13 amino acids. V lost 0 bases and J lost 3, with 5 bases in between. CDR1 is SNHLY, CDR2 FYNNEI, per germline. As DNA, the CDR3 is TGTGCCAGCAGTGAAGCCTTTGACACTGAAGCTTTCTTT. This codes for CASSEAFDTEAFF.

The V gene is TRBV9, the J gene TRBJ2-7, with 12 positions matching TRBD2. V trimming: 0 bases; J trimming: 1 base; junction bases outside the gene matches: 2. CDR3 size: 16 residues. Germline CDR1 reads SGDLS; CDR2 reads YYNGEE. CDR3 in amino acids: CASSVGGLAGSYEQYF. CDR3 coding DNA: TGTGCCAGCAGCGTAGGAGGACTAGCGGGGTCCTACGAGCAGTACTTC.

This rearrangement joins TRBV7-9 to TRBJ1-2; TRBD1 agrees at 10 bases. CDR3 length equals 15 residues. The V gene end was trimmed by 7 bases and the J gene end by 0 bases; junction bases not matched to a gene: 5. The germline CDR1 and CDR2 sequences are SEHNR and FQNEAQ (reference sequence). The CDR3 is CASTLDRGANYGYTF. The CDR3 DNA follows: TGTGCCAGCACCTTGGACAGGGGGGCTAACTATGGCTACACCTTC.

The chain carries TRBV27 and TRBJ2-6, with 7 nucleotides matching TRBD2. Germline CDR1 reads MNHEY; CDR2 reads SMNVEV (reference sequence). The CDR3 is 16 residues long. With V trimmed by 3 bases and J by 4 bases, 6 bases remained unmatched. The CDR3 reads CASSFGGVSGANVLTF. Written as DNA, the CDR3 is TGTGCCAGCAGTTTTGGGGGGGTGTCAGGGGCCAACGTCCTGACTTTC.

This clone was counted between two and nine times. J is TRBJ2-3 and V is TRBV5-1, with D tentatively TRBD1 (5 bases). CDR1 is SGHRS and CDR2 is YFSETQ in the germline V gene. This CDR3 region has 13 residues. V was shortened by 0 bases and J by 7 bases, with 9 bases between the two germline ends. The CDR3 nucleotides are TGCGCCAGCAGCTTGGCCGCGGACAATACGCAGTATTTT. It yields the protein CASSLAADNTQYF.